Here is one T cell receptor beta chain with its context. Its target is unknown. The data derive from a study of T cell responses to AZD1222 COVID-19 vaccine. Study-wide points: Following two doses of AZD1222, Spike-specific TCR breadth and depth rose.

Sequencing used immunoSEQ multiplex PCR; TCRdb keeps in-frame clones, though not all of them. Among more than 85,000 clones listed, about 95% were seen once. Trimming cost V 5 bases and J 9 bases; bases outside gene matches: 13. CDR3 length: 14 amino acids. The germline V gene has CDR1 SGHTA and CDR2 FQGNSA. Pooling of second doses given at about 4 or about 12 weeks was done. The sample in question was peripheral blood, obtained 28 days after the second AZD1222 dose. The rearrangement joins TRBV7-2 to TRBJ2-7; 7 nucleotides align to TRBD2. The receptor's source is an adult who received the AZD1222 COVID-19 vaccine. The CDR3 loop is CASSGRTRGRVQYF. The DNA for the CDR3 is TGTGCCAGCAGCGGACGGACTAGGGGTCGGGTGCAGTACTTC.